The clone carrying this T cell receptor beta chain was picked up a small number of times. Its antigen is still unknown. The source of the sample is a study of vaccination and CD4 T cells after COVID-19. Whole-study findings and limits: The researchers studied relatively few convalescent patients and omitted early post-infection timepoints. Convalescent patients displayed spike mono-reactivity in 304 of 307 vaccine-specific clones. Post-vaccination, and not before, a median roughly 90% of reactive clones appeared in convalescent patients.

The CDR3 is 12 amino acids. V lost 6 bases, J lost 6 bases, and 14 bases lay in between. Germline CDR1 reads DFQATT; CDR2 reads SNEGSKA (reference sequence). Positivity by PCR occurred from March to December 2020, a period that predated US Alpha, Beta and Delta variants. TCRdb fed the PCR reads into MiXCR, producing one record per CDR3 protein. The sample carries over 15,000 distinct CDR3 sequences, about 70% recorded once. This chain connects TRBV20-1 to TRBJ1-1, with D unclear. The sequenced sample was CD4+ T cells from blood, obtained after SARS-CoV-2 vaccination. The receptor comes from a human donor who had recovered from COVID-19. The CDR3 loop reads CSARFPGAEAFF. The DNA for the CDR3 is TGCAGTGCAAGATTTCCAGGAGCTGAAGCTTTCTTT.